This T cell receptor beta chain was obtained from a study of shared clonotypes between healthy human individuals. Whole-study findings and limits: Sequencing depth was predicted to influence how clonotypes are shared among donors.

A single count supports this clone. What it recognizes is unknown. Sequenced by immunoSEQ multiplex PCR; TCRdb stores in-frame clones only, minus some. The table shows over a million clones, with approximately 98% occurring only once. The sequenced material came from naive CD4+ T cells sorted from blood. Specified subset: CD45RA+ positively selected. This TCR derives from a man aged 25-45 years in good health.

The CDR3, as DNA: TGTGCCAGCAGCTTAGTAGGGCGGACCAGCTCCTACAATGAGCAGTTCTTC. Translated: CASSLVGRTSSYNEQFF. This sequence joins TRBV11-2 and TRBJ2-1; D unresolved. The CDR3 runs to 17 residues. The V and J ends lost 1 base and 0 bases respectively, with 13 bases between them. Germline V CDR1 and CDR2: SGHAT, FQNNGV.